This is a list of T cell receptor beta chains from one sample in a study of T cell responses to AZD1222 COVID-19 vaccine. Data came from immunoSEQ multiplex PCR; TCRdb stores just in-frame clones and leaves some out. The sample has 120,000 to 150,000 clones, around 91% seen once. Material: peripheral blood, obtained on day 0 of AZD1222 vaccination. These receptors came from an adult in good health. CDR3s include the opening cysteine and the closing phenylalanine or tryptophan. A D gene is named only where the DNA matches it firmly. Clone size is given for some rows only: seen once, a few or many times, or a class if the clone is expanded.

j_call	clone_size	d_call	v_call	cdr3_nt	cdr3_aa
TRBJ2-3	-	TRBD2	TRBV5-4	TGTGCCAGCAGCTACCCGGGACTAGCGGGAGGTTCTAGCACAGATACGCAGTATTTT	CASSYPGLAGGSSTDTQYF
TRBJ1-1	-	-	TRBV6-1	TGTGCCAGCAGTGAGCCAGGTCAGGTAGAAGCTTTCTTT	CASSEPGQVEAFF
TRBJ1-2	-	-	TRBV9	TGTGCCAGCAGCGTAGATGGGACTTCTAGCTATGGCTACACCTTC	CASSVDGTSSYGYTF
TRBJ1-1	-	-	TRBV6-5	TGTGCCGGACGCTCCGTTGGGGGGGGTTTCACTGAAGCTTTCTTT	CAGRSVGGGFTEAFF
TRBJ2-4	-	-	TRBV7-2	TGTGCCAGCAGCCCAGTGGGGGTGCTGGGCTCGTTAGCCAAAAACATTCAGTACTTC	CASSPVGVLGSLAKNIQYF
TRBJ2-2	-	-	TRBV7-3	TGTGCCAGCAGCCCGGGGGTCAACACCGGGGAGCTGTTTTTT	CASSPGVNTGELFF
TRBJ1-1	-	-	TRBV13	TGTGCCAGCAGCTTAGTTCCACCTTGGGTCCGGAACACTGAAGCTTTCTTT	CASSLVPPWVRNTEAFF
TRBJ2-7	-	-	TRBV10-3	TGTGCCATCAGTAAGGCAGGGCTTTACGAGCAGTACTTC	CAISKAGLYEQYF
TRBJ2-5	-	TRBD2	TRBV7-2	TGTGCCAGCAGCTCCTCTAGCGGGGGGGCCCAAGAGACCCAGTACTTC	CASSSSSGGAQETQYF
TRBJ1-5	-	-	TRBV5-6	TGTGCCAGCAGCTTGAGGAGGGACCGAGATCAGCCCCAGCATTTT	CASSLRRDRDQPQHF
TRBJ1-1	-	-	TRBV5-1	TGCGCCAGCAGCCGCCCGGGCGCAGAAGCTTTCTTT	CASSRPGAEAFF
TRBJ1-2	-	-	TRBV2	TGTGCCAGCACCCCCCCGGGTTATGGCTACACCTTC	CASTPPGYGYTF
TRBJ1-6	-	-	TRBV5-4	TGTGCCAGCAGCGCAGAGGGTTCACCCCTCCACTTT	CASSAEGSPLHF
TRBJ2-5	-	TRBD1	TRBV15	TGTGCCACCAGCAGAGAACGGACAGGGGGCCTCCAAGAGACCCAGTACTTC	CATSRERTGGLQETQYF
TRBJ1-4	-	-	TRBV11-2	TGTGCCAGCAGCTGGGGACGGAACAATGAAAAACTGTTTTTT	CASSWGRNNEKLFF
TRBJ1-5	-	-	TRBV19	TGTGCCAGTAGTATTGGCAGTACTCAGCCCCAGCATTTT	CASSIGSTQPQHF
TRBJ2-6	-	-	TRBV18	TGTGCCAGCTCACCACCCAGACGCCCCTCTGGGGCCAACGTCCTGACTTTC	CASSPPRRPSGANVLTF
TRBJ1-1	-	TRBD1	TRBV5-5	TGTGCCAGCAGGCGGTTGGGACAGGGAACAGCTTTCTTT	CASRRLGQGTAFF
TRBJ2-5	-	TRBD1	TRBV25-1	TGTGCCAGCAGTGAATCACAGGGGTCATTAGAGACCCAGTACTTC	CASSESQGSLETQYF
TRBJ1-5	few	-	TRBV5-6	TGTGCCAGCAGCTTGAGGTTCTCTGGCAATCAGCCCCAGCATTTT	CASSLRFSGNQPQHF
TRBJ1-4	-	-	TRBV13	TGTGCCAGCAGCCAGGGCTGGGGATCAACTAATGAAAAACTGTTTTTT	CASSQGWGSTNEKLFF
TRBJ1-2	once	-	TRBV19	TGTGCCAGTAGTATTTCCGGGATCCTGTATGGCTACACCTTC	CASSISGILYGYTF
TRBJ2-1	-	-	TRBV10-3	TGTGCCATCAGTGATTACGGAAATGAGCAGTTCTTC	CAISDYGNEQFF
TRBJ1-1	-	-	TRBV27	TGTGCCAGCAGTTACCGTGGAGGAGGGGCTGAAGCTTTCTTT	CASSYRGGGAEAFF
TRBJ1-5	-	TRBD1	TRBV19	TGTGCCAGTAGTATAGTAGGGGGGACAGCTCAGCCCCAGCATTTT	CASSIVGGTAQPQHF
TRBJ1-3	-	-	TRBV28	TGTGCCCGCAAAGGAAACACCATATATTTT	CARKGNTIYF
TRBJ2-1	-	TRBD2	TRBV6-6	TGTGCCAGCAGTTACGAGGGACTAGCGGGCTACAATGAGCAGTTCTTC	CASSYEGLAGYNEQFF
TRBJ2-1	-	-	TRBV4-1	TGCGCCAGCAGGTTCAGGGTGGAGGGGATCGATGAGCAGTTCTTC	CASRFRVEGIDEQFF
TRBJ1-3	-	-	TRBV4-3	TGCGCCAGCAGCCAAGTCGGTGGAAACACCATATATTTT	CASSQVGGNTIYF
TRBJ2-5	-	-	TRBV9	TGTGCCAGCAGCGTCGGACTTCAAGAGACCCAGTACTTC	CASSVGLQETQYF
TRBJ2-3	-	-	TRBV12-3/TRBV12-4	TGTGCCAGCAGGCCGACTAGAGATACGCAGTATTTT	CASRPTRDTQYF
TRBJ1-4	-	TRBD1	TRBV4-1	TGCGCCAGCAGCAAACCTGGACAGGGCAATGAAAAACTGTTTTTT	CASSKPGQGNEKLFF
TRBJ2-1	-	TRBD2	TRBV2	TGTGCCAGCGCGGGGGGGTCCTACAATGAGCAGTTCTTC	CASAGGSYNEQFF
TRBJ2-7	-	TRBD2	TRBV4-3	TGCGCCAGCAGCCCGACCGGGACTAGCGGTCGGACCTACGAGCAGTACTTC	CASSPTGTSGRTYEQYF
TRBJ2-7	-	-	TRBV28	TGTGCCAGCAGTTCAATGTACGAGCAGTACTTC	CASSSMYEQYF
TRBJ1-1	-	-	TRBV5-1	TGCGCCAGTCGAGGGCAGTCGAACACTGAAGCTTTCTTT	CASRGQSNTEAFF
TRBJ2-7	-	TRBD2	TRBV27	TGTGCCAGCAGTTCACCCCGACTAGCCCACGAGCAGTACTTC	CASSSPRLAHEQYF
TRBJ1-2	once	-	TRBV6-2/TRBV6-3	TGTGCCAGCAGTTACAACCGGGATCAAGGATATGGCTACACCTTC	CASSYNRDQGYGYTF
TRBJ2-1	-	-	TRBV27	TGTGCCAGCAGGAGAAATCTAGACGTACGAAGCTACAATGAGCAGTTCTTC	CASRRNLDVRSYNEQFF
TRBJ2-5	once	TRBD2	TRBV3-1/TRBV3-2	TGTGCCAGCAGCCAAGGTCAACTAGCGGGTCAAGAGACCCAGTACTTC	CASSQGQLAGQETQYF